This T cell receptor beta chain was sequenced in a study of blood T cell repertoires in COVID-19. Study background: Collection of acute and convalescent COVID-19 samples took place in the United States, Italy and Spain. Sample material is recorded as cDNA or gDNA derived from T cells, B-cell-depleted T cells, or PBMCs.

In the original workflow: Amplification with reference gene primers provided the estimates of nucleated cell counts. Sequenced by immunoSEQ multiplex PCR; TCRdb stores in-frame clones only, minus some. The DNA was the basis for D and trimming; V, J and clone size are from that table. The top ten clones hold around 4% of a sample with 250,000 to 300,000 clones, around four fifths of them seen once. This CDR3 region has 18 residues. Per germline, CDR1 MNHNY and CDR2 SVGAGI (reference sequence). Trimming took 5 bases from V and 3 from J, leaving 20 bases between them. Source material: peripheral blood. The rearrangement uses TRBV6-6 and TRBJ2-6, with D hard to call. The sequence derives from a man in his sixties with acute or convalescent COVID-19. The CDR3 loop reads CASSLNLRWSGGANVLTF. In DNA, the CDR3 is TGTGCCAGCAGTCTTAACCTCAGGTGGTCCGGTGGGGCCAACGTCCTGACTTTC.